This TCR beta chain was recovered during a study of blood T cell repertoires in COVID-19. Across the study: T cells, B-cell-depleted T cells, or PBMCs provided the cDNA or gDNA that served as material.

The CDR3 is made up of 14 amino acids. The germline V gene encodes CDR1 SGHNT and CDR2 YENEEA. Trimming shortened V by 3 bases and J by 3 bases, and 10 bases separated the two germline ends. The table came from immunoSEQ multiplex PCR; TCRdb's copy has only in-frame clones and leaves some out. The sample holds about 440,000 clones, around 89% seen once. The sequence was collected from a woman in her 30s with acute or convalescent COVID-19. The J gene is TRBJ2-3, the V gene TRBV11-3; weak D call: TRBD1 (6 bases). The source material was peripheral blood. The DNA of the CDR3 is TGTGCCAGCAGCTTGACAGGAATGACAGATACGCAGTATTTT. Amino acids: CASSLTGMTDTQYF.